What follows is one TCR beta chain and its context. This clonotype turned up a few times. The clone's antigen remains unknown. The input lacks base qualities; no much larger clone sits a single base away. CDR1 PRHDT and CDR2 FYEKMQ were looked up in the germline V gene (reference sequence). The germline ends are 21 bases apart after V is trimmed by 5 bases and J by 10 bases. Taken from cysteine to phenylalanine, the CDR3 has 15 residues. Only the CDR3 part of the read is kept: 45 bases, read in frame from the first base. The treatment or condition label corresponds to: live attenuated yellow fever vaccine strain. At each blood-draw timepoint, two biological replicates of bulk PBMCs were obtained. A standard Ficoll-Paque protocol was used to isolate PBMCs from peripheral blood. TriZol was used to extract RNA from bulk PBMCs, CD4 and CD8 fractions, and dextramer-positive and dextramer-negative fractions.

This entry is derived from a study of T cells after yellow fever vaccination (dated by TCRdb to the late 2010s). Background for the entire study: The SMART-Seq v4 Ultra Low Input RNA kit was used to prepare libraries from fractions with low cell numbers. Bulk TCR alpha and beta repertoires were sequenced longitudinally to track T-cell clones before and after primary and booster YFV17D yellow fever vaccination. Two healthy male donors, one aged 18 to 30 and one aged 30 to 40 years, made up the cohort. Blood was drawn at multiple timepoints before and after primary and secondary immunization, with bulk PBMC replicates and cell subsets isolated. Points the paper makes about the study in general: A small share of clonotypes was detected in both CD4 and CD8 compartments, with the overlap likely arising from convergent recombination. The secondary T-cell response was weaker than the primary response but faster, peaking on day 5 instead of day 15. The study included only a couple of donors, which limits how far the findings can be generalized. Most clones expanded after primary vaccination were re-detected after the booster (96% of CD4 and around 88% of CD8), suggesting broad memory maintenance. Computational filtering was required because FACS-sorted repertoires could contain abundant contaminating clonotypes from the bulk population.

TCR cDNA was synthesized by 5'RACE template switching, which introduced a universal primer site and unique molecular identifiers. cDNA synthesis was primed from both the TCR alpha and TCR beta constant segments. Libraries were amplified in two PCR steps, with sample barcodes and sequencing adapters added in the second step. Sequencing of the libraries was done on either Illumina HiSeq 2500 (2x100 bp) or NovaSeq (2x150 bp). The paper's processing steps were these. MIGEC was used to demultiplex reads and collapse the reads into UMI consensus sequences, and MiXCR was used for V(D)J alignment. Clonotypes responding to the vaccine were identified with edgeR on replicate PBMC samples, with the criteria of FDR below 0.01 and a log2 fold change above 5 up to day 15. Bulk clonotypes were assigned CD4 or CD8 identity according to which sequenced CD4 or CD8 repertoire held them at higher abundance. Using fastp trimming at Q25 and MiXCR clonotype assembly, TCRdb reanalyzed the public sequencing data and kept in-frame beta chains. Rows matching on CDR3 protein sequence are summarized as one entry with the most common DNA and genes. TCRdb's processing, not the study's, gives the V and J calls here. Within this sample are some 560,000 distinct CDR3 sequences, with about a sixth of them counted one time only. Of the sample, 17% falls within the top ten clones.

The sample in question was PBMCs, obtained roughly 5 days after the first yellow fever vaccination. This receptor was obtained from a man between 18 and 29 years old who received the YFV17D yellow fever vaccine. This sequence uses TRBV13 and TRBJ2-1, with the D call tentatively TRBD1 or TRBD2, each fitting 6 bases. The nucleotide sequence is TGTGCCAGCAGCCCTCAGGTCGGGGGCAGTCTGGAGCAGTTCTTC. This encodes CASSPQVGGSLEQFF.